Following are 30 T cell receptor beta chains from one sample sequenced in a study of radiotherapy plus CTLA-4 blockade in lung cancer. The table came from immunoSEQ multiplex PCR; TCRdb's copy has only in-frame clones and leaves some out. Of around 82,000 clones listed, approximately 80% are singletons. Specimen: peripheral blood, collected from a patient treated with radiotherapy plus ipilimumab. Every receptor here comes from a human donor with non-small cell lung cancer who had stable disease on radiotherapy plus ipilimumab.

V gene TRBV6-1 combines with J gene TRBJ2-1; 7 nucleotides match TRBD1. The J segment lost 2 bases and the V segment lost 6 bases, leaving 7 bases of the junction unmatched. The germline CDR1 and CDR2 sequences are MNHNS and SASEGT. The length of the CDR3 is 15 residues. Here the CDR3 DNA reads TGTGCCAGCAGCCGAGACAGGGACACCTACAATGAGCAGTTCTTC. Translated: CASSRDRDTYNEQFF.

This chain joins TRBV7-3 and TRBJ2-2; TRBD2 agrees at 9 bases. Germline V gene sequence: CDR1 SGHTA, CDR2 FQGTGA. Trimming took 4 bases from V and 4 from J; bases not matched to a gene: 10. CDR3 length: 17 amino acids. As DNA, the CDR3 is TGTGCCAGCAGCTCCCGATGGGCGGGAGGGCCCACCGGGGAGCTGTTTTTT. This gives the protein CASSSRWAGGPTGELFF.

The gene calls are TRBV27 and TRBJ1-2; 10 bases are a match to TRBD1. This CDR3 spans 17 amino acids. With 5 bases clipped from V and 3 bases from J, the junction kept 12 bases outside the gene matches. Germline-derived CDR1 and CDR2 are MNHEY and SMNVEV (reference sequence). This CDR3 reads CASSPDRDRGRDYGYTF. The CDR3 DNA follows: TGTGCCAGCAGTCCCGACCGGGACAGGGGAAGGGACTATGGCTACACCTTC.

J is TRBJ2-1 and V is TRBV19, with D possibly being TRBD1 or TRBD2 (5 bases each). The length of the CDR3 is 12 residues. Deletions cut 4 bases from V and 10 bases from J, with 11 bases between. In germline, CDR1 is LNHDA, CDR2 SQIVND (reference sequence). The chain's CDR3 is CASSTSGTEQFF. CDR3 nucleotides: TGTGCCAGTAGTACCTCCGGGACCGAGCAGTTCTTC.

This clone has only one observation. This chain links TRBV7-2 with TRBJ1-1, with 9 bases identical to TRBD1. V shed 8 bases and J 5 bases; nucleotides not matched to a gene: 6. There are 13 residues in the CDR3. Germline assignment: CDR1 SGHTA and CDR2 FQGNSA. CDR3 sequence: CASGLGTGTEAFF. CDR3 nucleotide sequence: TGTGCCAGCGGACTTGGGACAGGGACTGAAGCTTTCTTT.

The chain's CDR3 is CASSDRQEIRTDTQYF. DNA of the CDR3: TGTGCCAGCAGCGATCGACAGGAGATACGCACAGATACGCAGTATTTT. The V call is TRBV9, the J call TRBJ2-3; possibly TRBD1 for D (6 bases). The CDR3 is made up of 16 amino acids. V was clipped by 3 bases and J by 1 base, with 15 bases between them. Germline V gives CDR1 SGDLS, CDR2 YYNGEE. Full variable domain (rest looked up from reference TRBV9 and TRBJ2-3): DSGVTQTPKHLITATGQRVTLRCSPRSGDLSVYWYQQSLDQGLQFLIQYYNGEERAKGNILERFSAQQFPDLHSELNLSSLELGDSALYFCASSDRQEIRTDTQYFGPGTRLTVL.

The chain is built from TRBV29-1 and TRBJ2-7, with 9 bases that match TRBD1. Germline assignment: CDR1 SQVTM and CDR2 ANQGSEA. The CDR3 is 14 residues long. V gave up 3 bases and J gave up 4 bases; unmatched junction bases: 7. The CDR3 spells CSVDLGQGIYEQYF. The CDR3 region has the DNA TGCAGCGTTGATCTGGGACAGGGAATATACGAGCAGTACTTC.

This clone was picked up one time. This rearrangement joins TRBV19 to TRBJ2-2; the match to TRBD2 covers 12 bases. Germline V gene sequence: CDR1 LNHDA, CDR2 SQIVND (reference sequence). J gave up 1 base and V 4 bases, and 10 bases lay outside the gene matches. The CDR3 contains 19 residues. The chain's CDR3 is CASSKGVETSGRNTGELFF. Here the CDR3 DNA reads TGTGCCAGTAGTAAGGGGGTCGAGACTAGCGGGAGGAACACCGGGGAGCTGTTTTTT.

CDR3 loop: CASSETLVPPYNEQFF. The CDR3 nucleotides read TGTGCCAGCAGTGAAACTTTGGTTCCCCCTTACAATGAGCAGTTCTTC. V is TRBV6-1 and J is TRBJ2-1; D gene ambiguous. With 2 bases removed from V and 4 bases from J, the gap between germline ends came to 15 bases. Germline V CDR1 and CDR2: MNHNS, SASEGT. The CDR3 loop spans 16 amino acids.

The genes are TRBV28 and TRBJ1-3, with D hard to call. Germline V CDR1 and CDR2: MDHEN, SYDVKM. V was trimmed by 5 bases and J by 0 bases, leaving 11 bases between them. The CDR3 is made up of 15 amino acids. CDR3: CASSILISSGNTIYF. DNA of the CDR3: TGTGCCAGCAGTATTCTCATCAGCTCTGGAAACACCATATATTTT.

The rearrangement links TRBV19 to TRBJ1-6, with TRBD1 matching 8 bases. The CDR3 has 15 residues. Germline V gives CDR1 LNHDA, CDR2 SQIVND (reference sequence). V trimming: 5 bases; J trimming: 9 bases; junction bases outside the gene matches: 9. The chain's CDR3 is CASSPRTGSTSPLHF. CDR3 in DNA: TGTGCCAGTAGTCCCCGGACAGGGAGTACTTCACCCCTCCACTTT.

V usage is TRBV9 and J usage is TRBJ2-1; 12 bases agree with TRBD2. Germline CDR1 and CDR2: SGDLS and YYNGEE. Trimming cost V 0 bases and J 9 bases; bases outside gene matches: 7. The CDR3 loop spans 16 amino acids. CDR3 amino acids: CASSVVSSGRGGEQFF. Written as DNA, the CDR3 is TGTGCCAGCAGCGTAGTGTCTAGCGGGAGGGGGGGTGAGCAGTTCTTC. The full variable domain, in which reference TRBV9 and TRBJ2-1 provide the parts outside the CDR3, is DSGVTQTPKHLITATGQRVTLRCSPRSGDLSVYWYQQSLDQGLQFLIQYYNGEERAKGNILERFSAQQFPDLHSELNLSSLELGDSALYFCASSVVSSGRGGEQFFGPGTRLTVL.

The gene calls are TRBV28 and TRBJ2-4; D gene uncertain. The V gene's germline CDR1 is MDHEN and CDR2 SYDVKM. There are 14 residues in the CDR3. Trimming took off 3 bases at V and 4 bases at J, with 10 bases between the two ends. The CDR3 DNA sequence: TGTGCCAGCAGTTTCTGGGCTAATAAAAACATTCAGTACTTC. Its translation: CASSFWANKNIQYF. The whole variable domain, remainder taken from reference TRBV28 and TRBJ2-4, is DVKVTQSSRYLVKRTGEKVFLECVQDMDHENMFWYRQDPGLGLRLIYFSYDVKMKEKGDIPEGYSVSREKKERFSLILESASTNQTSMYLCASSFWANKNIQYFGAGTRLSVL.

V is TRBV10-2 and J is TRBJ1-1; the D is unclear. Per the germline V gene, CDR1 is WSHSY and CDR2 is SAAADI. CDR3 length: 12 amino acids. The ends were cut back, 4 bases at V and 0 bases at J, with 3 bases in the middle. CDR3 protein: CASSGMNTEAFF. CDR3 sequence (DNA): TGCGCCAGCAGTGGGATGAACACTGAAGCTTTCTTT.

The gene calls are TRBV18 and TRBJ2-5; D is unclear. In germline, CDR1 is KGHSH, CDR2 LQKENI. Trimming stripped 1 base from V and 4 bases from J, with 7 bases between. This CDR3 region has 13 residues. CDR3 sequence: CASSPRQGETQYF. The CDR3 coding sequence is TGTGCCAGCTCACCACGACAAGGAGAGACCCAGTACTTC.

The chain carries TRBV19 and TRBJ2-7; D may be TRBD1 or TRBD2 (6 bases each). The germline gives CDR1 LNHDA, CDR2 SQIVND (reference sequence). V was pared by 1 base and J by 3 bases, with 13 bases between. CDR3 length: 15 amino acids. The CDR3 loop reads CASSIGPGALYEQYF. In DNA, the CDR3 is TGTGCCAGTAGTATAGGGCCGGGGGCCCTCTACGAGCAGTACTTC.

CDR3 residues: CASSLWTSGRTDTQYF. CDR3 DNA: TGTGCCAGCAGCCTCTGGACTAGCGGGAGAACAGATACGCAGTATTTT. J is TRBJ2-3 and V is TRBV27; TRBD2 matches 13 bases. CDR1 is MNHEY and CDR2 is SMNVEV in the germline V gene (reference sequence). The CDR3 spans 16 residues. Losses at the gene ends were 6 bases for V and 3 bases for J; bases not matched to a gene: 6.

The chain combines TRBV28 with TRBJ2-1, with TRBD2 matching 10 bases. The CDR3 length is 15 residues. Looked up from germline, CDR1 is MDHEN and CDR2 is SYDVKM. J lost 10 bases, V lost 3 bases, and 9 bases had no gene match. The CDR3 nucleotides are TGTGCCAGCAGTTTTATCCAGAGCGGGAGGGCGGAGCAGTTCTTC. Its protein product is CASSFIQSGRAEQFF. The full variable domain, completed using reference TRBV28 and TRBJ2-1, is DVKVTQSSRYLVKRTGEKVFLECVQDMDHENMFWYRQDPGLGLRLIYFSYDVKMKEKGDIPEGYSVSREKKERFSLILESASTNQTSMYLCASSFIQSGRAEQFFGPGTRLTVL.

This sequence joins TRBV7-6 and TRBJ2-7; 7 nucleotides match TRBD1. Losses at the gene ends were 4 bases for V and 3 bases for J; bases not matched to a gene: 12. Germline V gene data show CDR1 as SGHVS and CDR2 as FNYEAQ. There are 16 residues in the CDR3. CDR3 in DNA: TGTGCCAGCAGCTCTCCCCGAGGGGGCGATTACTACGAGCAGTACTTC. Encoded protein: CASSSPRGGDYYEQYF.

The CDR3 coding sequence is TGTGCCAGCAGCTTAGTATCCGCTAGCACAGATACGCAGTATTTT. Translation: CASSLVSASTDTQYF. The J gene is TRBJ2-3, the V gene TRBV11-3; no firm D call. CDR1 is SGHNT, CDR2 YENEEA, per germline. V lost 1 base and J 0 bases, leaving 8 bases between the germline ends. The CDR3 loop spans 15 amino acids.

This sequence joins TRBV9 and TRBJ2-2; 7 bases are shared with TRBD2. Germline loops: CDR1 SGDLS, CDR2 YYNGEE. There are 15 residues in the CDR3. Trimming removed 0 bases from V and 7 bases from J; junction bases left unmatched: 6. The CDR3 sequence is CASSVAAGKVGELFF. DNA of the CDR3: TGTGCCAGCAGCGTAGCAGCGGGGAAAGTCGGGGAGCTGTTTTTT.

The chain's CDR3 is CASTILRTGELFF. CDR3 DNA sequence: TGTGCCAGCACCATCCTACGCACCGGGGAGCTGTTTTTT. The genes are TRBV28 and TRBJ2-2, with unresolved D. The ends were cut back, 7 bases at V and 4 bases at J, with 10 bases in the middle. Germline V lookup: CDR1 MDHEN, CDR2 SYDVKM. CDR3 length: 13 amino acids.

V usage is TRBV11-1 and J usage is TRBJ2-7; no definite D call. This CDR3 contains 11 residues. Trimming left V 2 bases short and J 5 bases short, with 4 bases between. CDR1 and CDR2 (germline): SGHAT, FQDESV (reference sequence). This CDR3 reads CASSLTDEQYF. The CDR3 DNA is TGTGCCAGCAGCTTAACAGACGAGCAGTACTTC.

The gene calls are TRBV15 and TRBJ2-1, with D tentatively TRBD1 or TRBD2 (5 bases each). The CDR3 consists of 12 residues. Germline lookup yields CDR1 LNHNV and CDR2 YYDKDF (reference sequence). V lost 10 bases and J 0 bases, leaving 7 bases between the germline ends. The DNA for the CDR3 is TGTGCCATGGGGGACTCCTACAATGAGCAGTTCTTC. This gives the protein CAMGDSYNEQFF.

V and J are TRBV5-1 and TRBJ1-6, with a possible D match to TRBD1 (5 bases). The CDR3 extends over 16 amino acids. Trimming removed 0 bases from V and 5 bases from J, with 12 bases in between. Germline-derived CDR1 and CDR2 are SGHRS and YFSETQ. For the CDR3, the DNA is TGCGCCAGCAGCTTGGCCGCAGGGAGGGATAATTCACCCCTCCACTTT. This gives the protein CASSLAAGRDNSPLHF.

The chain joins TRBV28 to TRBJ2-1; possibly TRBD2 for D (6 bases). V shed 5 bases and J shed 8 bases, with 22 bases lying between them. CDR1 and CDR2 from the germline V gene are MDHEN and SYDVKM. This CDR3 is built from 16 residues. The CDR3 region is CASSTRDWDWGDEQFF. Here the CDR3 DNA reads TGTGCCAGCAGTACCCGGGACTGGGATTGGGGGGATGAGCAGTTCTTC.

This clone was detected once. The chain couples TRBV30 to TRBJ2-7; 10 nucleotides agree with TRBD1. This CDR3 spans 13 amino acids. Per germline, CDR1 GTSNPN and CDR2 SVGIG (reference sequence). The V segment lost 6 bases and the J segment 4 bases; nucleotides outside the gene matches: 6. The chain's CDR3 is CACLGQGIYEQYF. CDR3 DNA sequence: TGTGCCTGTCTGGGACAGGGGATTTACGAGCAGTACTTC.

This clone was found a few times. The chain has TRBV7-9 and TRBJ2-5, with D uncertain. The CDR3 is made up of 15 amino acids. Per the germline V gene, CDR1 is SEHNR and CDR2 is FQNEAQ (reference sequence). Trimming removed 1 base from V and 1 base from J, with 10 bases in between. This CDR3 reads CASSLEWGSQETQYF. DNA of the CDR3: TGTGCCAGCAGCTTAGAGTGGGGAAGCCAAGAGACCCAGTACTTC.

The V gene is TRBV27, the J gene TRBJ1-5, with D possibly being TRBD1 (5 bases). The germline CDR1 and CDR2 sequences are MNHEY and SMNVEV (reference sequence). This CDR3 comprises 17 residues. V was trimmed by 6 bases and J by 6 bases, leaving 24 bases between them. In nucleotides, the CDR3 is TGTGCCAGCAGCCCCAGGTCCTTCGGGACGACGCCTCAGCCCCAGCATTTT. This translates into CASSPRSFGTTPQPQHF.

The rearrangement joins TRBV30 to TRBJ1-6; D is possibly TRBD1 (6 bases). This CDR3 is 13 amino acids long. Trimming pared 5 bases from V and 7 bases from J, leaving 12 bases between. Germline V gene data show CDR1 as GTSNPN and CDR2 as SVGIG (reference sequence). This CDR3 reads CAWLRQANSPLHF. The CDR3 region has the DNA TGTGCCTGGTTGCGACAGGCCAATTCACCCCTCCACTTT.